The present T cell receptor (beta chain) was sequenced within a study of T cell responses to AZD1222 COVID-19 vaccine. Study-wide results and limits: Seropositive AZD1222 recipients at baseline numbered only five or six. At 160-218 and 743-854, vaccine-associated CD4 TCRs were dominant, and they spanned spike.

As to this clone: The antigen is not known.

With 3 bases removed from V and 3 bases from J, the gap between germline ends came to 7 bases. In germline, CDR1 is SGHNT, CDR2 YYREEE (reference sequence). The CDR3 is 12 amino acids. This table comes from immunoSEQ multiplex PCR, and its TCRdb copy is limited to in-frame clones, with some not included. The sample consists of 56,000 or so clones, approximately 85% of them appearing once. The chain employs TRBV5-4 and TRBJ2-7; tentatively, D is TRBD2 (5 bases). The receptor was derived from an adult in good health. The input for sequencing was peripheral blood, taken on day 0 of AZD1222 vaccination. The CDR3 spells CASSSDYYEQYF. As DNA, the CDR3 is TGTGCCAGCAGCTCTGACTACTACGAGCAGTACTTC.